This TCR beta chain originates from a study of T cells after yellow fever vaccination. With V trimmed by 10 bases and J by 3 bases, 11 bases remained unmatched. The CDR3 spans 14 residues. Germline V gives CDR1 SSHAT, CDR2 FNYEAQ (reference sequence). UMIs were added to TCR cDNA along with a universal primer site when it was made by 5'RACE template switching. TCRdb re-derived calls from the 5' RACE reads in MiXCR, one entry per CDR3 protein. This table holds about 320,000 distinct CDR3 sequences, around 4.3% found once. This clonotype was counted ten times or more. The gene calls are TRBV7-7 and TRBJ1-1; 7 positions agree with TRBD1. This TCR came from a man between 18 and 35 years old who received the YFV17D yellow fever vaccine. This specimen was PBMCs, taken 15 days after the yellow fever booster vaccination. CDR3 loop: CANRQGPADTEAFF. CDR3 DNA: TGTGCCAATAGACAGGGACCTGCGGACACTGAAGCTTTCTTT.